These 18 T cell receptor beta chains were all obtained from the same sample, sequenced in a study of PD-L1 blockade in urothelial cancer. Sequencing used immunoSEQ multiplex PCR; TCRdb keeps in-frame clones, though not all of them. The table includes 100,000 to 150,000 clones, 86% detected once. Described time point: peripheral blood 6 weeks after treatment start. The sequenced sample was PBMCs, obtained around atezolizumab (anti-PD-L1) treatment. Source of these receptors: a man aged 50-60 years with urothelial cancer.

In its sample, this clone was seen many times. The J gene is TRBJ2-1, the V gene TRBV27; possibly TRBD2 for D (6 bases). V was pared by 3 bases and J by 1 base, with 10 bases between. This CDR3 spans 15 amino acids. CDR1 is MNHEY and CDR2 is SMNVEV in the germline V gene (reference sequence). CDR3 DNA: TGTGCCAGCAGTTTGGGGGACTTGTCCTACAATGAGCAGTTCTTC. The encoded protein is CASSLGDLSYNEQFF.

This chain joins TRBV30 and TRBJ2-7; maybe TRBD2 (5 bases). The CDR3 has 11 residues. Trimming removed 2 bases at V and 6 bases at J, with 8 bases between. CDR1 and CDR2 from the germline V gene are GTSNPN and SVGIG (reference sequence). For the CDR3, the DNA is TGTGCCTGGAGTCGAGGGTTCGAGCAGTACTTC. Its protein is CAWSRGFEQYF. The full variable domain, completed using reference TRBV30 and TRBJ2-7, is SQTIHQWPATLVQPVGSPLSLECTVEGTSNPNLYWYRQAAGRGLQLLFYSVGIGQISSEVPQNLSASRPQDRQFILSSKKLLLSDSGFYLCAWSRGFEQYFGPGTRLTVT.

The chain employs TRBV7-9 and TRBJ2-5, with 7 nucleotides matching TRBD1. The junction had 8 bases not matched to a gene; V was cut back by 3 bases and J by 4 bases. The CDR3 is 15 amino acids. Per the germline V gene, CDR1 is SEHNR and CDR2 is FQNEAQ (reference sequence). The CDR3 coding sequence is TGTGCCAGCAGCTTGCTTGGGGCAGGGGGAGAGACCCAGTACTTC. This gives the protein CASSLLGAGGETQYF.

The chain combines TRBV7-2 with TRBJ2-1, with D possibly being TRBD2 (6 bases). The CDR3 totals 17 residues. Per germline, CDR1 SGHTA and CDR2 FQGNSA. Trimming removed 5 bases at V and 7 bases at J, with 24 bases between. CDR3 sequence (DNA): TGTGCCAGCAGCCCTAGATACTCCGCGGGCCTAGCGAATGAGCAGTTCTTC. This sequence encodes CASSPRYSAGLANEQFF. Using reference TRBV7-2 and TRBJ2-1 for the parts outside the CDR3, the full variable domain is GAGVSQSPSNKVTEKGKDVELRCDPISGHTALYWYRQSLGQGLEFLIYFQGNSAPDKSGLPSDRFSAERTGGSVSTLTIQRTQQEDSAVYLCASSPRYSAGLANEQFFGPGTRLTVL.

This chain links TRBV27 with TRBJ1-1; TRBD1 is a possible D gene (5 bases). The germline V gene encodes CDR1 MNHEY and CDR2 SMNVEV (reference sequence). CDR3 length: 15 residues. The V end was cut by 2 bases, the J end by 1 base, with 11 bases between. The DNA for the CDR3 is TGTGCCAGCAGTTTAAGCGGGGCTACGAACACTGAAGCTTTCTTT. It is translated as CASSLSGATNTEAFF.

This clone was recorded once. The rearrangement joins TRBV6-6 to TRBJ1-1; 10 nucleotides match TRBD1. After removal of 6 bases from V and 7 bases from J, the junction contained 8 bases not matched to a gene. The V gene's germline CDR1 is MNHNY and CDR2 SVGAGI (reference sequence). The CDR3 length is 14 residues. The CDR3 sequence: CASRTGTGEFEAFF. In DNA form, the CDR3 reads TGTGCCAGCAGGACAGGGACAGGGGAGTTTGAAGCTTTCTTT.

This clone has a single count. V is TRBV18 and J is TRBJ2-7; 8 nucleotides match TRBD1. Per germline, CDR1 KGHSH and CDR2 LQKENI. The J segment lost 3 bases and the V segment lost 4 bases, leaving 5 bases of the junction unmatched. This CDR3 has 14 amino acids. This chain's CDR3 is CASSLQGAGYEQYF. DNA of the CDR3: TGTGCCAGCTCACTCCAGGGGGCAGGCTACGAGCAGTACTTC.

The CDR3, as DNA: TGCGCCAGCAGCTTGGCCAGGAACTTTCATGGCTACACCTTC. This sequence encodes CASSLARNFHGYTF. J is TRBJ1-2 and V is TRBV5-1; D is uncertain. CDR3 length equals 14 residues. Germline V gives CDR1 SGHRS, CDR2 YFSETQ. V was clipped by 0 bases and J by 6 bases, with 12 bases between them.

The rearrangement uses TRBV9 and TRBJ2-2; D not certain. The germline CDR1 and CDR2 sequences are SGDLS and YYNGEE. The CDR3 consists of 12 residues. V was clipped by 2 bases and J by 5 bases, with 4 bases between them. Here the CDR3 reads CASSVMTGELFF. CDR3 DNA: TGTGCCAGCAGCGTTATGACCGGGGAGCTGTTTTTT.

In its sample, this clone was seen once. Germline is not matched at one junction end, which may reflect a read error. The chain joins TRBV18 to TRBJ2-7, with TRBD2 identical over 11 bases. There are 14 residues in the CDR3. CDR1 and CDR2 (germline): KGHSH, LQKENI. The CDR3 DNA reads as TGTGCCAGCTCGCCACTAGCGGGAGCACTCGAGCAGTACTTC. Translation gives CASSPLAGALEQYF.

This sequence joins TRBV28 and TRBJ1-6; possible D gene TRBD1, 6 bases. Germline assignment: CDR1 MDHEN and CDR2 SYDVKM. Trimming took off 6 bases at V and 9 bases at J, with 18 bases between the two ends. The CDR3 runs to 15 residues. Written as DNA, the CDR3 is TGTGCCAGCAGCTTAGGTGGGGGCCGGGGTTCACCCCTCCACTTT. Its protein is CASSLGGGRGSPLHF.

This chain uses TRBV4-1 with TRBJ2-3, with a tentative D call TRBD2 (6 bases). The V and J ends lost 1 base and 2 bases respectively, with 16 bases between them. Looked up from germline, CDR1 is MGHRA and CDR2 is YSYEKL. The CDR3 totals 17 residues. CDR3 nucleotide sequence: TGCGCCAGCAGCCAAGTAGAGGTCGGGGGAAACACAGATACGCAGTATTTT. Translating gives CASSQVEVGGNTDTQYF.

V gene TRBV2 combines with J gene TRBJ2-2; tentatively, D is TRBD2 (6 bases). This CDR3 region has 15 residues. V was cut by 4 bases and J by 0 bases, with 9 bases left in between. Germline CDR1 SNHLY, CDR2 FYNNEI. CDR3 sequence: CASSVGGTNTGELFF. The CDR3 region has the DNA TGTGCCAGCAGTGTGGGAGGAACGAACACCGGGGAGCTGTTTTTT.

This sequence joins TRBV19 and TRBJ2-2, with 10 nucleotides matching TRBD2. Germline values: CDR1 LNHDA, CDR2 SQIVND (reference sequence). The CDR3 length is 16 residues. Trimming removed 9 bases from V and 2 bases from J; junction bases left unmatched: 9. CDR3 sequence reads: CASNRWTSGNTGELFF. The CDR3 DNA reads TGTGCCAGCAACCGCTGGACTAGCGGAAACACCGGGGAGCTGTTTTTT.

The J gene is TRBJ1-5, the V gene TRBV16; no reliable D call. V shed 4 bases and J shed 8 bases, with 15 bases lying between them. Looked up from germline, CDR1 is KGHSY and CDR2 is FQNENV. This CDR3 comprises 14 residues. The CDR3 loop reads CASSRGPSAEPQHF. In DNA form, the CDR3 reads TGTGCCAGCAGCCGCGGGCCTTCTGCCGAGCCCCAGCATTTT.

The chain joins TRBV7-8 to TRBJ1-6, with D perhaps matching TRBD1 (6 bases). CDR3 length: 15 amino acids. Germline CDR1 and CDR2: SGHVS and FQNEAQ. Trimming pared 7 bases from V and 5 bases from J, leaving 15 bases between. The CDR3 DNA reads TGTGCCAGCACGACTGGGGGGGGCGATAATTCACCCCTCCACTTT. It yields the protein CASTTGGGDNSPLHF.

The J gene is TRBJ1-2, the V gene TRBV29-1, with TRBD1 identical over 10 bases. Trimming at V came to 7 bases and at J to 8 bases, leaving 10 bases not matched to a gene. CDR3 length: 13 residues. Germline assignment: CDR1 SQVTM and CDR2 ANQGSEA. The CDR3 region is CSGGDRGPRGYTF. DNA for the CDR3: TGCAGCGGCGGCGACAGGGGGCCGAGGGGCTACACCTTC. The full variable domain, completed using reference TRBV29-1 and TRBJ1-2, is SAVISQKPSRDICQRGTSLTIQCQVDSQVTMMFWYRQQPGQSLTLIATANQGSEATYESGFVIDKFPISRPNLTFSTLTVSNMSPEDSSIYLCSGGDRGPRGYTFGSGTRLTVV.

V usage is TRBV2 and J usage is TRBJ1-3, with D unresolved. V was pared by 6 bases and J by 4 bases, with 10 bases between. The CDR3 loop spans 13 amino acids. Germline V lookup: CDR1 SNHLY, CDR2 FYNNEI. The CDR3 region is CASRAALGNTIYF. The CDR3 region has the DNA TGTGCCAGCAGGGCCGCTCTGGGAAACACCATATATTTT.